This T cell receptor beta chain emerged from a study of beta chain features in type 1 diabetes. Study outcomes and limitations: A potential PCR bias toward shorter templates would be equal in patient and control samples. Shortening that was moderate but significant affected the TCRB CDR3s of Type 1 diabetes patients in all four CD4+ subsets.

TCRB transcripts that were expressed got sequenced, as all of the isolated RNA had been reverse transcribed. Profiling relied on immunoSEQ multiplex PCR, and the TCRdb table lists in-frame clones only, not all of them. The table includes 300,000 to 350,000 clones, 12% to 15% detected once. This clone was counted between two and nine times. Its antigen is currently unknown. The receptor was derived from a young man in good health. The source material was central memory CD4+ T cells from blood.

The CDR3 sequence: CARELRWRMNTGELFF. The CDR3 coding sequence is TGTGCCAGGGAATTACGGTGGCGGATGAACACCGGGGAGCTGTTTTTT. This chain links TRBV9 with TRBJ2-2, with D uncertain. In germline, CDR1 is SGDLS, CDR2 YYNGEE. V lost 8 bases and J lost 1, with 18 bases in between. This CDR3 has 16 residues.